Given below is one T cell receptor beta chain in context. Its antigen specificity is not known. Base qualities are not provided; no much larger clone lies one nucleotide away. The sample's treatment or condition label, decoded: allogeneic hematopoietic cell transplantation with graft depleted of TCRalphabeta T cells and CD19 B cells. TCRalphabeta/CD19-depleted allogeneic hematopoietic cell grafts were given to the transplant recipients, all of whom were children. Receptors were amplified or captured by PCR. TCRdb shows the sequencer as Illumina HiSeq 2500. Molecular barcoding was employed in the preparation of TCR libraries, with unique molecular identifiers being used to normalize TCRbeta repertoire quantification. TCRdb reanalyzed the raw reads on its own, using fastp at Q25 for trimming and MiXCR for clone calling, and kept in-frame beta chains. Each entry is one CDR3 protein sequence, shown with its most common DNA and genes. The sample data list about 870,000 distinct CDR3 sequences, and 15% to 20% of these were observed just once. Jointly, the top ten make up around 5.3% of the sample.

These data are taken from a study of T-cell reconstitution after alpha-beta-depleted transplantation in children (dated by TCRdb to the mid-2010s). Context from the whole study: Using TCR repertoire profiling, the study quantitatively followed how T-cell immune reconstitution unfolded in children after TCRalphabeta/CD19-depleted allogeneic hematopoietic cell transplantation. The paper as a whole reports these results and caveats: The high TCRbeta diversity at day 60 in some patients was ascribed to recipient T cells and intrathymic progenitors that had survived conditioning. Over the following months the frequencies of hyperexpanded clones went down, and after one year T-cell counts and TCRbeta diversity were mostly credited to newly produced T cells. About two months after transplant, the apparently early recovery of alphabetaT-cell counts reportedly depended on just several hundred clones that had expanded rapidly and came from non-depleted graft cells.

Counted from cysteine to phenylalanine, this CDR3 has 14 amino acids. The only DNA kept is the CDR3, 42 bases in frame from the first base. CDR1 and CDR2 are drawn from the germline V gene: KGHSH, LQKENI. Trimmed from V: 1 base; trimmed from J: 7 bases; junction bases lacking a gene match: 4. The starting material was PBMCs, mostly from graft donor cells, obtained 360 days after TCRalphabeta/CD19-depleted stem cell transplant. This clonotype originated in a male patient between 10 and 17 years old who had a stem cell transplant for acute lymphoblastic leukemia, so the T cells may come from the graft donor. The rearrangement joined TRBV18 to TRBJ1-1; 9 middle bases align to TRBD1. The DNA is as follows: TGTGCCAGCTCACCACTTGACAGGGGGGGTGAAGCTTTCTTT. It is translated as CASSPLDRGGEAFF.